Listed below are T cell receptor beta chains from one sample, sequenced in a study of T cells in Graves' hyperthyroidism and ophthalmopathy. Via MiXCR, TCRdb re-called the multiplex PCR reads, giving one row per CDR3 protein. Here the sample spans hundreds of thousands of distinct CDR3 sequences, about a third being singletons. Input material: blood. These receptors all stem from a woman in her thirties or forties with Graves' hyperthyroidism. CDR3s include the opening cysteine and the closing phenylalanine or tryptophan. Each record gives: clone size, V gene, CDR3 length, D gene, J gene, CDR3 DNA, CDR3 protein. The D gene is left open where the match is weak. Clone size is shown for a subset of rows, as once, few, many or a class of expanded clone.

>few|TRBV12-3/TRBV12-4|13|NA|TRBJ1-1
TGTGCCAGCAGCCAAGATCCTAAGGGCGAAGCTTTCTTT
CASSQDPKGEAFF
>NA|TRBV6-6|15|TRBD1|TRBJ1-2
TGTGCCAGCAGAGTCTTAGGGGGCCGAAACTATGGCTACACCTTC
CASRVLGGRNYGYTF
>NA|TRBV20-1|14|NA|TRBJ2-3
TGCAGTGCTAGTTCAGGGCCGTTGGCAGATACGCAGTATTTT
CSASSGPLADTQYF
>NA|TRBV7-2|16|TRBD1|TRBJ1-2
TGCGCCAGCAGCCCCAGGGGGCGGGGGGGTAACTATGGCTACACCTTC
CASSPRGRGGNYGYTF
>many|TRBV15|17|TRBD2|TRBJ2-7
TGTGCCACCAGCAGAGATCTTGGTGCTAGCGGGAGCTACGAGCAGTACTTC
CATSRDLGASGSYEQYF
>few|TRBV12-3/TRBV12-4|14|NA|TRBJ1-1
TGTGCCAGCAGTCCCCAGGTAGTGAACACTGAAGCTTTCTTT
CASSPQVVNTEAFF
>many|TRBV2|16|NA|TRBJ1-6
TGTGCCAGCAGTGACGAGAATAGCCCCTATAATTCACCCCTCCACTTT
CASSDENSPYNSPLHF
>few|TRBV6-5|13|NA|TRBJ1-5
TGTGCCAGCAGTTATGGTTTGGTAGGGGCCCAGCATTTT
CASSYGLVGAQHF
>few|TRBV6-6|14|TRBD1|TRBJ2-7
TGTGCCAGCACGCCGGGACAGCGAGCCTACGAGCAGTACTTC
CASTPGQRAYEQYF
>many|TRBV6-4|15|NA|TRBJ2-6
TGTGCCAGCAGTCCCGGGTCAGCTGGGGCCAACGTCCTGACTTTC
CASSPGSAGANVLTF
>once|TRBV19|14|NA|TRBJ2-7
TGTGCCGGCAGCCAGACGCATCGCTCCTACGAGCAGTACTTC
CAGSQTHRSYEQYF
>NA|TRBV7-2|14|NA|TRBJ2-5
TGTGCCAGCAGCTTTACAGGGCCAGGGGAGACCCAGTACTTC
CASSFTGPGETQYF
>NA|TRBV9|15|TRBD1|TRBJ1-4
TGTGCCAGCAGCTTCACAGGGGGCCTTGTTGAAAAACTGTTTTTT
CASSFTGGLVEKLFF
>many|TRBV7-3|15|NA|TRBJ2-7
TGTGCCAGCAGCCCAGGGGCTAGCGGTGCCGTCGAGCAGTACTTC
CASSPGASGAVEQYF
>NA|TRBV2|13|NA|TRBJ2-3
TGTGCCAGCAGTGATGGTGCGAGAGATACGCAGTATTTT
CASSDGARDTQYF
>NA|TRBV11-2|16|NA|TRBJ2-1
TGCGCCAGCAGCCAAGGGTCCGGGGTGAGATACAATGAGCAGTTCTTC
CASSQGSGVRYNEQFF
>few|TRBV5-6|16|TRBD1|TRBJ1-2
TGTGCCAGCAGCGGACCGGGACAGGGAGTGGAGAATGGCTACACCTTC
CASSGPGQGVENGYTF
>NA|TRBV11-1|15|NA|TRBJ2-1
TGTGCCAGCAGCCCCATAAACTCAAGAGGCAATGAGCAGTTCTTC
CASSPINSRGNEQFF
>NA|TRBV11-2|15|NA|TRBJ2-7
TGTGCCAGCAGCTTAGAGGCAGGGAACGCCTACGAGCAGTACTTC
CASSLEAGNAYEQYF
>many|TRBV19|13|NA|TRBJ1-5
TGTGCCAGTAGTACTTCAAGCGATCAGCCCCAGCATTTT
CASSTSSDQPQHF
>many|TRBV7-2|16|TRBD1|TRBJ1-3
TGTGCCAGCAGCTTAGTGGGACAGGGTGCCGGAAACACCATATATTTT
CASSLVGQGAGNTIYF
>NA|TRBV7-9|14|NA|TRBJ1-6
TGTGCCAGCAGCGGGGGGCTAGCTAATTCACCCCTCCACTTT
CASSGGLANSPLHF
>NA|TRBV6-1|16|TRBD1|TRBJ2-7
TGTGCCAGCAGTCCTGGGACAGGGTGGGACCTCTACGAGCAGTACTTC
CASSPGTGWDLYEQYF
>NA|TRBV13|14|NA|TRBJ1-1
TGTGCCAGCAGCTCCCAGGGGCGACCCATTGAAGCTTCCTTT
CASSSQGRPIEASF
>NA|TRBV10-3|14|NA|TRBJ2-7
TGTGCCATCAGTGGCGGGCGTCGCGGCTACGAGCAGTACTTC
CAISGGRRGYEQYF
>many|TRBV10-3|12|NA|TRBJ1-2
TGTGCCATCAGTGGACGGATCTATGGCTACACCTTC
CAISGRIYGYTF
>many|TRBV9|17|NA|TRBJ1-1
TGTGCCAGCAGCGTAGGTGTTTCGGGGCAGGTGAACACTGAAGCTTTCTTT
CASSVGVSGQVNTEAFF
>few|TRBV7-2|15|NA|TRBJ1-4
TGTGCCAGCAGCTTATTTGGGGGGCCTAATGAAAAACTGTTTTTT
CASSLFGGPNEKLFF
>many|TRBV7-2|14|NA|TRBJ1-5
TGTGCCAGCAGCGCACCAGGGATGCCCCAGCCCCAGCATTTT
CASSAPGMPQPQHF
>NA|TRBV12-3/TRBV12-4|12|NA|TRBJ2-7
TGTGTCAGCAGTTTAGGCGGATACGAGCAGTACTTC
CVSSLGGYEQYF
>few|TRBV10-2|15|NA|TRBJ1-5
TGTGCCAGCAGCCCCGGGACATTGAGCAATCAGCCCCAGCATTTT
CASSPGTLSNQPQHF
>few|TRBV7-2|15|NA|TRBJ2-7
TGTGCCAGCAGCTTCTTTTTGGGGCAGAACTACGAGCAGTACTTC
CASSFFLGQNYEQYF
>few|TRBV4-3|14|NA|TRBJ2-5
TGCGCCAGCAGCCTGGGACGGGGAGAAGAGACCCAGTACTTC
CASSLGRGEETQYF
>NA|TRBV5-4|16|NA|TRBJ1-1
TGTGCCAGCAGCCCCCCGGGACGTAGCTCGAACACTGAAGCTTTCTTT
CASSPPGRSSNTEAFF
>NA|TRBV25-1|14|NA|TRBJ2-5
TGTGCCTGGGGGAGGGGGGGATCGCAAGAGACCCAGTACTTC
CAWGRGGSQETQYF
>many|TRBV24-1|15|TRBD1|TRBJ2-7
TGTGCCACCAGTGATTCATCGACAGGGGGGAACGAGCAGTACTTC
CATSDSSTGGNEQYF
>few|TRBV19|11|TRBD1|TRBJ1-2
TGTGCCAGTAGTGCAGGGGGTCGGTACACCTTC
CASSAGGRYTF
>NA|TRBV29-1|14|TRBD1|TRBJ2-7
TGCAGCGTTGGCCGGACAGGGGGAGCCTACGAGCAGTACTTC
CSVGRTGGAYEQYF
>few|TRBV6-5|14|NA|TRBJ2-7
TGTGCCAGCAGCCGTCCGGGACGGCATTACGAGCAGTACTTC
CASSRPGRHYEQYF
>NA|TRBV28|12|NA|TRBJ1-2
TGTGCCAGCAGTACGACAGTCTATGGCTACACCTTC
CASSTTVYGYTF
>many|TRBV5-1|12|NA|TRBJ2-7
TGTGCCAGCAGCTTGTCACAGTACGAGCAGTACTTC
CASSLSQYEQYF
>NA|TRBV7-2|13|NA|TRBJ2-7
TGTGCCAGCAGCTTAGATATATCCTCCGAGCAGTACTTC
CASSLDISSEQYF
>few|TRBV5-1|14|NA|TRBJ1-1
TGCGCCAGCACCCCGAGTTCCATGAACACTGAAGCTTTCTTT
CASTPSSMNTEAFF
>many|TRBV7-8|12|NA|TRBJ1-1
TGTGCCAGCAGTCTAACAGGGATTGAAGCTTTCTTT
CASSLTGIEAFF
>NA|TRBV19|17|NA|TRBJ2-7
TGTGCCAGCAGTTACTCAGCACAGGGTTGGGGCTCCTACGAGCAGTACTTC
CASSYSAQGWGSYEQYF
>many|TRBV7-9|14|NA|TRBJ1-1
TGTGCCAGCAAATCAGGGCGGGGGAACACTGAAGCTTTCTTT
CASKSGRGNTEAFF
>NA|TRBV19|16|NA|TRBJ1-1
TGTGCCAGTAGTCCTGGATCGGGGAGGGAGAGCACTGAAGCTTTCTTT
CASSPGSGRESTEAFF
>NA|TRBV5-6|14|NA|TRBJ1-2
TGTGCCAGCAGCCGGACGAGGGCGAACTATGGCTACACCTTC
CASSRTRANYGYTF
>NA|TRBV10-2|13|NA|TRBJ1-1
TGCGCCAGCAGTGAAATCAGGGCCGCTGAAGCTTTCTTT
CASSEIRAAEAFF
>NA|TRBV7-9|14|NA|TRBJ2-3
TGTGCCAGCAGCACCACCGGAAGGACAGATACGCAGTATTTT
CASSTTGRTDTQYF
>few|TRBV6-2/TRBV6-3|12|NA|TRBJ1-1
TGTGCCAGCATCTCCGGACAGTCTGAAGCTTTCTTT
CASISGQSEAFF
>many|TRBV10-2|15|TRBD1|TRBJ1-4
TGCGCCAGCAGGTGGGGGACAGGGGGACATGAAAAACTGTTTTTT
CASRWGTGGHEKLFF
>few|TRBV4-2|13|NA|TRBJ2-7
TGTGCCAGCAGCCAAGGGGATTGGGAGAGTCGGTACTTC
CASSQGDWESRYF
>NA|TRBV9|14|NA|TRBJ1-1
TGTGCCAGCAGTACTACAGGGTCGAACACTGAAGCTTTCTTT
CASSTTGSNTEAFF
>many|TRBV7-2|15|TRBD1|TRBJ2-5
TGTGCCAGCAGCGCGGGACCGGGACAGGGAGAGACCCAGTACTTC
CASSAGPGQGETQYF